This is a list of T cell receptor beta chains from one sample in a study of molecular identifiers for immune sequencing clone quantification. TCRdb called the PCR reads again in MiXCR, with one record for every CDR3 protein. The sample lists over 600,000 distinct CDR3 sequences; about 20% were seen once. The sample taken for sequencing was naive CD8+ T cells from blood, with Jurkat cell RNA spiked in. These receptors all come from a human donor in good health. Some libraries in this study had Jurkat cell RNA spiked in. CDR3s include the opening cysteine and the closing phenylalanine or tryptophan. The D gene is left open where the match is weak. Some rows have no size entry. The others give once, few or many, or a class for an expanded clone.

clone size: NA
D gene: NA
V gene: TRBV6-2/TRBV6-3
J gene: TRBJ2-7
CDR3 DNA: TGTGCCAGCAGCCGGGGCAGATTCTCCTACGAGCAGTACTTC
CDR3 protein: CASSRGRFSYEQYF

clone size: many
D gene: NA
V gene: TRBV7-8
J gene: TRBJ2-2
CDR3 DNA: TGTGCCAGCAGCTTAGGGGGCGCTGGCGGGGAGCTGTTTTTT
CDR3 protein: CASSLGGAGGELFF

clone size: many
D gene: NA
V gene: TRBV18
J gene: TRBJ2-6
CDR3 DNA: TGTGCCAGCTCACCCTACCGATCCGGGGGTGGGGCCAACGTCCTGACTTTC
CDR3 protein: CASSPYRSGGGANVLTF

clone size: many
D gene: NA
V gene: TRBV10-3
J gene: TRBJ1-1
CDR3 DNA: TGTGCCATCATGAGGGGGACTGAAGCTTTCTTT
CDR3 protein: CAIMRGTEAFF

clone size: NA
D gene: TRBD2
V gene: TRBV4-1
J gene: TRBJ2-3
CDR3 DNA: TGCGCCAGCAGCCAAGTAGAAGGGTTTGCGGCGGGAGGGCGTCAAGATACGCAGTATTTT
CDR3 protein: CASSQVEGFAAGGRQDTQYF

clone size: NA
D gene: NA
V gene: TRBV19
J gene: TRBJ2-3
CDR3 DNA: TGTGCCAGTAGTAGGTGGGAGAGCACAGATACGCAGTATTTT
CDR3 protein: CASSRWESTDTQYF

clone size: many
D gene: TRBD2
V gene: TRBV6-5
J gene: TRBJ2-7
CDR3 DNA: TGTGCCAGCAGCCGGGAGGACTCGATATACGAGCAGTACTTC
CDR3 protein: CASSREDSIYEQYF

clone size: many
D gene: TRBD2
V gene: TRBV9
J gene: TRBJ2-3
CDR3 DNA: TGTGCCAGCAGCGTTACGACTAGCGGGGGGGCCACAGATACGCAGTATTTT
CDR3 protein: CASSVTTSGGATDTQYF

clone size: many
D gene: NA
V gene: TRBV29-1
J gene: TRBJ2-7
CDR3 DNA: TGCAGCGTTGTACAGGGAGGCGAGCAGTACTTC
CDR3 protein: CSVVQGGEQYF

clone size: many
D gene: TRBD2
V gene: TRBV5-4
J gene: TRBJ2-5
CDR3 DNA: TGTGCCAGCAGCTGGGGACTAGGACAAGAGACCCAGTACTTC
CDR3 protein: CASSWGLGQETQYF

clone size: NA
D gene: TRBD2
V gene: TRBV4-3
J gene: TRBJ2-1
CDR3 DNA: TGCGCCAGCAGCCAAGATCCCAGCGGGGGGGCCTATGAGCAGTTCTTC
CDR3 protein: CASSQDPSGGAYEQFF

clone size: many
D gene: NA
V gene: TRBV13
J gene: TRBJ1-2
CDR3 DNA: TGTGCCAGCAGCCCTGTTTCAGGGGAAGGGTTCCGTCGAGGCTACACCTTC
CDR3 protein: CASSPVSGEGFRRGYTF

clone size: many
D gene: NA
V gene: TRBV20-1
J gene: TRBJ2-3
CDR3 DNA: TGCAGTGCTAGAGCCCACCGCACAGATACGCAGTATTTT
CDR3 protein: CSARAHRTDTQYF

clone size: many
D gene: TRBD2
V gene: TRBV10-3
J gene: TRBJ2-1
CDR3 DNA: TGTGCCATCAGTGAAACGGGACTAGATCCCAATGAGCAGTTCTTC
CDR3 protein: CAISETGLDPNEQFF

clone size: many
D gene: NA
V gene: TRBV6-5
J gene: TRBJ1-1
CDR3 DNA: TGTGCCAGCCAGGCGGGTGCAACTGAAGCTTTCTTT
CDR3 protein: CASQAGATEAFF

clone size: many
D gene: NA
V gene: TRBV7-2
J gene: TRBJ2-5
CDR3 DNA: TGTGCCAGCAGCTTAGTTTCCGACAATTGGGAGACCCAGTACTTC
CDR3 protein: CASSLVSDNWETQYF

clone size: many
D gene: NA
V gene: TRBV7-9
J gene: TRBJ2-4
CDR3 DNA: TGTGCCAGCAGCTTAGTAGGTCTGGGTGACATTCAGTACTTC
CDR3 protein: CASSLVGLGDIQYF

clone size: NA
D gene: NA
V gene: TRBV15
J gene: TRBJ2-7
CDR3 DNA: TGTGCCACCAGCAGAGATTTAAGGGGGATGGGGTACAAGCAGTACTTC
CDR3 protein: CATSRDLRGMGYKQYF

clone size: many
D gene: TRBD2
V gene: TRBV6-2/TRBV6-3
J gene: TRBJ2-1
CDR3 DNA: TGTGCCAGCACCACGTGGCGCGGGGGGGATGAGCAGTTCTTC
CDR3 protein: CASTTWRGGDEQFF